The text below deals with one T cell receptor beta chain. Antigen specificity is unknown. The CDR3 runs to 16 residues. From germline, CDR1 is LNHDA and CDR2 SQIVND (reference sequence). With 4 bases removed from V and 2 bases from J, the gap between germline ends came to 18 bases. This specimen comes from a study of T cell repertoires in cytomegalovirus infection. TCRdb redid the calling of the reads with MiXCR, one entry per CDR3 protein. This table holds around 350,000 distinct CDR3 sequences, roughly 18% found once. Study observations and caveats: It was HLA-C-restricted CMV-specific TCR beta clonotypes that dominated the response ex vivo.

This receptor was taken from a human donor in good health (CMV status not recorded). Some clones in this sample may be carry-over from other donors' samples. The V and J genes are TRBV19 and TRBJ2-7, with a possible D match to TRBD2 (6 bases). Material for sequencing was PBMCs. CDR3 sequence (DNA): TGTGCCAGTAGTAGCGGTAGCGGAGGGAAACCCTACGAGCAGTACTTC. Its protein product is CASSSGSGGKPYEQYF.